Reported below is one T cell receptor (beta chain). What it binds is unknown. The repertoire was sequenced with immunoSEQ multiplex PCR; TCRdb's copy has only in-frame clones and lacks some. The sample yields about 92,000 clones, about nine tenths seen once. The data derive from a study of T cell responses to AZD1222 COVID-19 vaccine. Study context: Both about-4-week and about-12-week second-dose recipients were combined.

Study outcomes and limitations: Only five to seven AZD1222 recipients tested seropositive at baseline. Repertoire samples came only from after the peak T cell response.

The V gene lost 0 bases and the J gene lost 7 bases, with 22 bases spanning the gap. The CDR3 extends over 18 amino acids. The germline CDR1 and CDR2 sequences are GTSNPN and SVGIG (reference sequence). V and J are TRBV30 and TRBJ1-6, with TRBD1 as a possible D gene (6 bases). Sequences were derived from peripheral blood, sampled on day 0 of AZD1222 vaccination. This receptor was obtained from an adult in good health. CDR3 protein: CAWSVTRQDWVQNSPLHF. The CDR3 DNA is TGTGCCTGGAGTGTAACCCGACAGGACTGGGTTCAAAATTCACCCCTCCACTTT.